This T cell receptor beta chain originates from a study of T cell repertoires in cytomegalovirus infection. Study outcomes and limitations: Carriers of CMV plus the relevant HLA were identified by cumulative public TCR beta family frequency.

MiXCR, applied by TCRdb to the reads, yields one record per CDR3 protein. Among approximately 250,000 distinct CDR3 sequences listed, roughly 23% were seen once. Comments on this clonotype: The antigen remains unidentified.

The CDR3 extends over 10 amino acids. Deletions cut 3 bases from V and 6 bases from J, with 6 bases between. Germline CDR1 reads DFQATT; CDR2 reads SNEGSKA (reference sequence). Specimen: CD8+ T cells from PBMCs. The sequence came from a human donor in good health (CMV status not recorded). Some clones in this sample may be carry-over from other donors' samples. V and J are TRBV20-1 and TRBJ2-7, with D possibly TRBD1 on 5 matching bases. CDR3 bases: TGCAGTGCTAGTACAGGCGAGCAGTACTTC. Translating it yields CSASTGEQYF.